The entry below gives a single T cell receptor (beta chain) sequence along with its context. This clonotype was observed at least ten times. Its antigen is currently not known. No much larger clone exists at a distance of one base, and base qualities are not known. Donors were patients with localized lung adenocarcinoma, a subtype of non-small cell lung cancer. The centers of localized lung adenocarcinomas were where the samples came from. For TCR repertoire analysis, CD8+ T cells taken from tumor tissue were profiled apart from CD4+ T cells. The library was made by PCR. Sequencing was carried out with a HiSeq X Ten. Using fastp trimming at Q25 and MiXCR clonotype assembly, TCRdb reanalyzed the public sequencing data and kept in-frame beta chains. Each CDR3 protein appears once, grouped with its most common genes and DNA. This sample is represented by just over 7,500 distinct CDR3 sequences; 45% of them were singletons. The top ten clonotypes cover around 95% of the sample.

There are 15 amino acids in the CDR3, from cysteine to phenylalanine inclusive. Solely the CDR3 DNA is kept, with 45 bases framed from the first base. Between the V and J ends, shortened by 6 bases and 2 bases respectively, the junction contains 14 bases. Via the germline V gene, CDR1 is MNHNS and CDR2 SASEGT. This sample is drawn from a study of CD4 and CD8 cells across lung adenocarcinoma regions (dated by TCRdb to 2017 to 2018). Looking at the study overall: The study examined intratumor heterogeneity of the T cell receptor repertoire by comparing tumor centers with tumor margins.

This TCR was sampled from a male donor with lung adenocarcinoma. The CD4 and CD8 labels of this study may be unreliable. This chain is built from TRBV6-1 and TRBJ1-3, with no reliable assignment of the D segment. Material for sequencing was CD8+ T cells from the center of a lung tumor. The sample's cell subset or site label, in plain terms: tumor center region. The CDR3 reads as follows: CASSLTVFPGNTIYF. The sequence in DNA is TGTGCCAGCAGCCTTACAGTATTTCCTGGAAACACCATATATTTT.